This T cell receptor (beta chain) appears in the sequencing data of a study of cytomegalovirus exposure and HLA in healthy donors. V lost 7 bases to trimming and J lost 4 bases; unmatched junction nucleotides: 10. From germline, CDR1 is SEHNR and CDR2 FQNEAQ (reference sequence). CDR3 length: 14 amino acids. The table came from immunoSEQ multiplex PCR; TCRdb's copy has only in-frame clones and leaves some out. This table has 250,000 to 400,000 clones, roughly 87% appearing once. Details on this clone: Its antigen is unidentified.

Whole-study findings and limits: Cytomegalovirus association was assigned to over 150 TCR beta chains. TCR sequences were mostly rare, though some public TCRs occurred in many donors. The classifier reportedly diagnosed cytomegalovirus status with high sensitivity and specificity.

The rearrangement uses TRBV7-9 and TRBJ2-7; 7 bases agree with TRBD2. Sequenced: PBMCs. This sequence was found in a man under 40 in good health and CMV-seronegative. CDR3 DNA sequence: TGTGCCAGCACCCGACCGGGACTAACTTACGAGCAGTACTTC. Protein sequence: CASTRPGLTYEQYF.